The sequence of this T cell receptor (beta chain) was determined in a study of CD8 T cells in Susac syndrome. CDR1 and CDR2 (germline): SGHRS, YFSETQ. The CDR3 extends over 15 amino acids. V was shortened by 4 bases and J by 1 base, with 14 bases between the two germline ends. Roughly 0.45 to 1 ug RNA was reverse transcribed with random hexamers. The authors amplified TCR beta CDR3 across 54 Vbeta and 13 Jbeta using immunoSEQ multiplex PCR. One entry per CDR3 protein results from TCRdb running MiXCR on the immunoSEQ multiplex PCR reads. The sample contains about 280,000 distinct CDR3 sequences, 85% of which appear only once. Control patients had untreated stable or active relapsing-remitting multiple sclerosis by revised McDonald criteria.

Sequencing was performed on CD8+ T cells from PBMCs. The gene calls are TRBV5-1 and TRBJ2-5; TRBD1 or TRBD2 may be the D gene (5 bases each). This TCR was recovered from a human donor with multiple sclerosis. CDR3 sequence: CASSEGLVVQETQYF. In nucleotides, the CDR3 is TGCGCCAGCAGCGAGGGGCTAGTAGTCCAAGAGACCCAGTACTTC. Full variable domain (outside the CDR3, taken from reference TRBV5-1 and TRBJ2-5): KAGVTQTPRYLIKTRGQQVTLSCSPISGHRSVSWYQQTPGQGLQFLFEYFSETQRNKGNFPGRFSGRQFSNSRSEMNVSTLELGDSALYLCASSEGLVVQETQYFGPGTRLLVL.